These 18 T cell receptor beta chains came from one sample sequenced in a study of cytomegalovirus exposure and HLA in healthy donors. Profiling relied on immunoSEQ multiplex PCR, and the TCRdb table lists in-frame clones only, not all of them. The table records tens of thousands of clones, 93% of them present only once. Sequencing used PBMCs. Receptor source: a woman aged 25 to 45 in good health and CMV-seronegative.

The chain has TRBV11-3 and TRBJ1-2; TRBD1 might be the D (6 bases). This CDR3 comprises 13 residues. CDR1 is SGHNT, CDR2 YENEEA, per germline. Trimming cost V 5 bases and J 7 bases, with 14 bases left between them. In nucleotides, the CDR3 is TGTGCCAGCAGCCGAGGCGGGGGCCTTGGCTACACCTTC. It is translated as CASSRGGGLGYTF. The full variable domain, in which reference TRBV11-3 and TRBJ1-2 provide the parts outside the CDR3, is EAGVVQSPRYKIIEKKQPVAFWCNPISGHNTLYWYLQNLGQGPELLIRYENEEAVDDSQLPKDRFSAERLKGVDSTLKIQPAELGDSAVYLCASSRGGGLGYTFGSGTRLTVV.

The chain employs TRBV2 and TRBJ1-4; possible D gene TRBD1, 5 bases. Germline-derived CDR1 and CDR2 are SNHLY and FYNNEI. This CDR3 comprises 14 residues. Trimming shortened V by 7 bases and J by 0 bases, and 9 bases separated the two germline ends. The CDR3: CASTRQTTNEKLFF. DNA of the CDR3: TGTGCCAGCACCCGACAGACAACTAATGAAAAACTGTTTTTT.

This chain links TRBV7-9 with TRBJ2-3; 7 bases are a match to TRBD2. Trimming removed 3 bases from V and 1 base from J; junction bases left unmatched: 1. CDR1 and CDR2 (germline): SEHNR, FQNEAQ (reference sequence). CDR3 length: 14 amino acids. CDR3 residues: CASSFRGGTDTQYF. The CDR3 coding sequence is TGTGCCAGCAGCTTCCGGGGGGGCACAGATACGCAGTATTTT.

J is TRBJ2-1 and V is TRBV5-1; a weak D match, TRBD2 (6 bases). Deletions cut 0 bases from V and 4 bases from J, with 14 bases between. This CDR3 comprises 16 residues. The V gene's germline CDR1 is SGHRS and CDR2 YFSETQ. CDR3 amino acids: CASSLVSGVKYNEQFF. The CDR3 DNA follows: TGCGCCAGCAGCTTGGTTTCGGGAGTAAAATACAATGAGCAGTTCTTC.

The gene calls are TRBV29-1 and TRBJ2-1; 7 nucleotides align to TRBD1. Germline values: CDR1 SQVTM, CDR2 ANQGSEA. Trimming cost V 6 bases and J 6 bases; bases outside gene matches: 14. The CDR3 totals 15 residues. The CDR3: CSVGHRQGPTNEQFF. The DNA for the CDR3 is TGCAGCGTGGGGCACAGACAGGGTCCGACCAATGAGCAGTTCTTC.

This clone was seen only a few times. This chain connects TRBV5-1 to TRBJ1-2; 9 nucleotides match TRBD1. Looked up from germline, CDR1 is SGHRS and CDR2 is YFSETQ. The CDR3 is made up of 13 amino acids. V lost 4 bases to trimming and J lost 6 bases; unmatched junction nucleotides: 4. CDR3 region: CASSRDRAHGYTF. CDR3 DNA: TGCGCCAGCAGCCGGGACAGGGCCCATGGCTACACCTTC.

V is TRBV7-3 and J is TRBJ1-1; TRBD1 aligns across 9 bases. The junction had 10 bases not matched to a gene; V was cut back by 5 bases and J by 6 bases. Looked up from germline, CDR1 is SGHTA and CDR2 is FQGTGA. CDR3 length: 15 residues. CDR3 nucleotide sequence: TGTGCCAGCAGCAAGCCACAGGGGGCCAACGCTGAAGCTTTCTTT. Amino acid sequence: CASSKPQGANAEAFF.

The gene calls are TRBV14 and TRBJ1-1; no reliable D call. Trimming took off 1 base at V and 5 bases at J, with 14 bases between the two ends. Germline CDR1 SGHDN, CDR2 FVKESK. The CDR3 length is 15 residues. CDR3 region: CASSQGWGGRTEAFF. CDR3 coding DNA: TGTGCCAGCAGCCAAGGGTGGGGAGGAAGGACTGAAGCTTTCTTT.

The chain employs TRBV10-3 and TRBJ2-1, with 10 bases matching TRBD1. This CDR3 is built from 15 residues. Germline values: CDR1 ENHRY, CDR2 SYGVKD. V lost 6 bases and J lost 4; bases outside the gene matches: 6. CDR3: CAISSGTGEYNEQFF. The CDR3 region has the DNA TGTGCCATCAGCTCCGGGACAGGGGAATACAATGAGCAGTTCTTC.

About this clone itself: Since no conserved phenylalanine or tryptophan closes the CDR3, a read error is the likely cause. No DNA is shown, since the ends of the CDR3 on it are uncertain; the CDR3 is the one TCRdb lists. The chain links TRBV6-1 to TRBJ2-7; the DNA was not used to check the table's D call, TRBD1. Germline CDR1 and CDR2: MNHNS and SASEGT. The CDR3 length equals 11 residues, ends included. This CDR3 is CASSEKGQVEY.

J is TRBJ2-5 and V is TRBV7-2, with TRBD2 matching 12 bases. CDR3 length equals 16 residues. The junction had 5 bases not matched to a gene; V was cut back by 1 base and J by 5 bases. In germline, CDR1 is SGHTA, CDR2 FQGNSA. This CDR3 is CASSLGLAGGRETQYF. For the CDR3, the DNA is TGTGCCAGCAGCTTAGGGCTAGCGGGGGGGCGGGAGACCCAGTACTTC.

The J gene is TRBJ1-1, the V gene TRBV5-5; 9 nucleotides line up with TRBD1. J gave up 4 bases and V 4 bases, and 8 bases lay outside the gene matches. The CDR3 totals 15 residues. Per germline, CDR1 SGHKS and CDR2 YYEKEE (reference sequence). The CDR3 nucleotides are TGTGCCAGCAGCCCGTTACAGGGGGCCGGCACTGAAGCTTTCTTT. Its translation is CASSPLQGAGTEAFF.

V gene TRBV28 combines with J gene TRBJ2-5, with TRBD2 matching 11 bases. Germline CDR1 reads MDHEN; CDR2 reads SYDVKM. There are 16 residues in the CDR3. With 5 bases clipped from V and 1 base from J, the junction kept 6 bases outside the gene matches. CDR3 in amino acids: CASSESGLAAQETQYF. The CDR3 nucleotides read TGTGCCAGCAGTGAATCGGGACTAGCGGCCCAAGAGACCCAGTACTTC.

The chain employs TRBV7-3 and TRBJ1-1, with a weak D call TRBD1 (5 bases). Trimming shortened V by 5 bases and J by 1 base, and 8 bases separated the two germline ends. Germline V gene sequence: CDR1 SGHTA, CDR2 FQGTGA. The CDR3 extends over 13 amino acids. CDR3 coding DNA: TGTGCCAGCAGCCTCGACAGGAACACTGAAGCTTTCTTT. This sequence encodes CASSLDRNTEAFF.

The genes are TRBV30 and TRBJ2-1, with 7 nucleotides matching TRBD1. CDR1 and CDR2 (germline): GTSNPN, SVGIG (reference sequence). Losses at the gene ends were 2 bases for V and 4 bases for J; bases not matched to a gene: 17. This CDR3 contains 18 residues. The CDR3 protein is CAWSPTIRTGAEYNEQFF. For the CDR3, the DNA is TGTGCCTGGAGTCCGACCATCAGGACAGGCGCTGAATACAATGAGCAGTTCTTC.

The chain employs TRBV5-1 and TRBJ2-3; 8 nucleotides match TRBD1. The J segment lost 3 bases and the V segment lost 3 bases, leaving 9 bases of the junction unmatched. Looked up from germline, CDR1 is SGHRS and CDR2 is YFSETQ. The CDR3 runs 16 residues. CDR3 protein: CASSYPPDRDTDTQYF. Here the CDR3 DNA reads TGCGCCAGCAGCTATCCGCCGGACAGGGATACAGATACGCAGTATTTT. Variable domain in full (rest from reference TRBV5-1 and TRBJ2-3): KAGVTQTPRYLIKTRGQQVTLSCSPISGHRSVSWYQQTPGQGLQFLFEYFSETQRNKGNFPGRFSGRQFSNSRSEMNVSTLELGDSALYLCASSYPPDRDTDTQYFGPGTRLTVL.

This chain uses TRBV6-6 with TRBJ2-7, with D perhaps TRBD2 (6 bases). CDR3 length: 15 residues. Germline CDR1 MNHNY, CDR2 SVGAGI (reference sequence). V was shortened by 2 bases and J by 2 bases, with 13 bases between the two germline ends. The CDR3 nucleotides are TGTGCCAGCAGTTACGGGGGGTCGGGGACCTACGAGCAGTACTTC. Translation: CASSYGGSGTYEQYF.

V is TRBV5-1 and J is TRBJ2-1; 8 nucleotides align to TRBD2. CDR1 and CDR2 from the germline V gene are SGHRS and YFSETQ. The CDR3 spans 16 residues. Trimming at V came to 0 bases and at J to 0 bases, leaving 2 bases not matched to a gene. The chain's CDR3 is CASSLGLASSYNEQFF. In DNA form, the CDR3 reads TGCGCCAGCAGCTTGGGACTAGCGAGCTCCTACAATGAGCAGTTCTTC.